Following are 3 T cell receptor beta chains from one sample sequenced in a study of identifying expanded T cells in peripheral blood. Sequenced by immunoSEQ multiplex PCR; TCRdb stores in-frame clones only, minus some. The table includes 120,000 or so clones, 84% detected once. The sequenced material came from blood. Receptor source: a person aged 18-70 years in good health.

The chain joins TRBV9 to TRBJ1-3, with D uncertain. Germline values: CDR1 SGDLS, CDR2 YYNGEE. V shed 0 bases and J shed 0 bases, with 7 bases lying between them. The CDR3 consists of 15 residues. The CDR3 bases are TGTGCCAGCAGCGTAGGGGGTAACTCTGGAAACACCATATATTTT. This gives the protein CASSVGGNSGNTIYF.

The chain is built from TRBV7-9 and TRBJ1-2; perhaps TRBD1 as D (5 bases). This CDR3 region has 15 residues. Germline V gene lookup returns CDR1 SEHNR and CDR2 FQNEAQ (reference sequence). Trimming left V 3 bases short and J 5 bases short, with 16 bases between. DNA of the CDR3: TGTGCCAGCAGCTTGCGGCAGGGCCCTCTTTATGGCTACACCTTC. Its protein is CASSLRQGPLYGYTF.

The genes are TRBV13 and TRBJ1-6; unclear D gene. The V gene lost 5 bases and the J gene lost 7 bases, with 6 bases spanning the gap. The CDR3 length is 12 residues. CDR1 is PRHDT and CDR2 is FYEKMQ in the germline V gene (reference sequence). In DNA, the CDR3 is TGTGCCAGCAGCCTATCAAATTCACCCCTCCACTTT. This gives the protein CASSLSNSPLHF. Variable domain in full (rest from reference TRBV13 and TRBJ1-6): AAGVIQSPRHLIKEKRETATLKCYPIPRHDTVYWYQQGPGQDPQFLISFYEKMQSDKGSIPDRFSAQQFSDYHSELNMSSLELGDSALYFCASSLSNSPLHFGNGTRLTVT.